The 21 T cell receptor beta chains below were found in one sample sequenced in a study of cytomegalovirus exposure and HLA in healthy donors (TCRdb year 2017). Receptor amplification or capture employed the immunoSEQ multiplex PCR assay. For the multiplex PCR, a mixture combining 60 forward primers for TCR Vbeta segments and 13 reverse primers for TCR Jbeta segments was used. TCRdb obtained this table from immuneACCESS and retained in-frame rearrangements with V and J assigned. These tables miss some clones; where compared with another copy, unresolved V genes account for less than half of the shortfall, and the remainder is unexplained. This sample has 150,000 to 200,000 clones in its table, and around 78% of those were observed once. The top ten clones comprise about 2% of the sample. Sequenced input: PBMCs. The receptor source for this set is a young woman in good health and CMV-seropositive.

This clone was seen once. CDR3 in amino acids: CASTLSLSNQPQHF. The CDR3 coding sequence is TGTGCCAGTACGCTGTCCCTAAGCAATCAGCCCCAGCATTTT. The J gene is TRBJ1-5, the V gene TRBV19; D call uncertain. Trimming shortened V by 7 bases and J by 1 base, and 11 bases separated the two germline ends. Per the germline V gene, CDR1 is LNHDA and CDR2 is SQIVND (reference sequence). The CDR3 is made up of 14 amino acids.

This clone has a single count. This chain connects TRBV11-2 to TRBJ1-4; 9 nucleotides align to TRBD1. The length of the CDR3 is 14 residues. Trimming cost V 8 bases and J 6 bases; bases outside gene matches: 7. Looked up from germline, CDR1 is SGHAT and CDR2 is FQNNGV. CDR3 residues: CASSPGQGDEKLFF. The CDR3 DNA reads TGTGCCAGCTCTCCGGGACAGGGTGATGAAAAACTGTTTTTT.

V is TRBV7-8 and J is TRBJ1-1; no definite D call. Germline CDR1 and CDR2: SGHVS and FQNEAQ. The CDR3 consists of 15 residues. V was pared by 2 bases and J by 1 base, with 11 bases between. CDR3 protein: CASSLMSGSNTEAFF. The CDR3 region has the DNA TGTGCCAGCAGCTTAATGTCGGGATCGAACACTGAAGCTTTCTTT.

The chain has TRBV9 and TRBJ1-5; D is unclear. The V and J ends lost 3 bases and 4 bases respectively, with 8 bases between them. The CDR3 contains 13 residues. Germline V gene data show CDR1 as SGDLS and CDR2 as YYNGEE. The CDR3 region is CASSGTSNQPQHF. CDR3 nucleotides: TGTGCCAGCAGCGGGACTTCTAATCAGCCCCAGCATTTT.

CDR3 loop: CARSQSLQGLINYGYTF. CDR3 bases: TGTGCCAGAAGCCAATCCTTACAGGGTCTGATTAACTATGGCTACACCTTC. The V and J genes are TRBV7-5 and TRBJ1-2; the DNA was not used to check the table's D call, TRBD1. TRBV7-5 constitutes a pseudogene. The CDR3 has 17 amino acids.

V usage is TRBV30 and J usage is TRBJ1-5; unclear D gene. Germline assignment: CDR1 GTSNPN and CDR2 SVGIG (reference sequence). The CDR3 runs 13 residues. V was trimmed by 1 base and J by 5 bases, leaving 9 bases between them. Here the CDR3 DNA reads TGTGCCTGGAGTGGTTATGCAGATCAGCCCCAGCATTTT. This translates into CAWSGYADQPQHF.

V and J are TRBV6-5 and TRBJ1-1; tentative D call: TRBD1 (6 bases). The CDR3 is made up of 14 amino acids. The germline CDR1 and CDR2 sequences are MNHEY and SVGAGI. The V gene lost 6 bases and the J gene lost 5 bases, with 16 bases spanning the gap. In DNA, the CDR3 is TGTGCCAGCAGCAAAAACAGGGATGAGACTGAAGCTTTCTTT. The encoded protein is CASSKNRDETEAFF.

This clone appeared a few times. This chain links TRBV30 with TRBJ1-1, with TRBD1 matching over 7 bases. Germline assignment: CDR1 GTSNPN and CDR2 SVGIG (reference sequence). The V and J ends lost 2 bases and 7 bases, in that order; junction bases with no gene match: 19. The CDR3 is 17 residues long. This CDR3 reads CAWSPQGVGRHLGEAFF. CDR3 nucleotide sequence: TGTGCCTGGAGTCCCCAGGGGGTGGGACGACACTTAGGTGAAGCTTTCTTT.

CDR3 sequence reads: CASSEWGPDTGELFF. The CDR3 nucleotides read TGCGCCAGCAGTGAATGGGGGCCGGACACCGGGGAGCTGTTTTTT. This sequence joins TRBV10-2 and TRBJ2-2, with D perhaps TRBD1 (6 bases). Germline assignment: CDR1 WSHSY and CDR2 SAAADI. This CDR3 is built from 15 residues. The V end was cut by 3 bases, the J end by 3 bases, with 11 bases between.

The chain uses TRBV29-1 and TRBJ2-2; 8 bases line up with TRBD1. The V gene end was trimmed by 5 bases and the J gene end by 6 bases; junction bases not matched to a gene: 20. CDR1 is SQVTM and CDR2 is ANQGSEA in the germline V gene. There are 18 residues in the CDR3. CDR3 coding DNA: TGCAGCGTTTCCGGGGACAGGACAACCCCCTCCACGTCCGGGGAGCTGTTTTTT. This encodes CSVSGDRTTPSTSGELFF.

The chain links TRBV15 to TRBJ2-3; 11 nucleotides match TRBD2. J was trimmed by 6 bases and V by 3 bases; bases with no gene match: 5. Germline CDR1 and CDR2: LNHNV and YYDKDF (reference sequence). The CDR3 totals 15 residues. Here the CDR3 reads CATSSSGRAGDTQYF. The CDR3 nucleotides are TGTGCCACCAGCAGTAGCGGGAGGGCCGGGGATACGCAGTATTTT.

This chain connects TRBV30 to TRBJ1-2, with 8 positions matching TRBD1. V shed 3 bases and J 6 bases; nucleotides not matched to a gene: 6. The CDR3 length is 13 residues. Germline CDR1 and CDR2: GTSNPN and SVGIG (reference sequence). The CDR3 DNA follows: TGTGCCTGGAGAGATCGGACAGGGAATGGCTACACCTTC. Amino acid sequence: CAWRDRTGNGYTF.

This clone was detected once. J is TRBJ2-1 and V is TRBV14, with unresolved D. CDR1 and CDR2 from the germline V gene are SGHDN and FVKESK. CDR3 size: 15 residues. V lost 0 bases and J 7 bases, leaving 13 bases between the germline ends. The CDR3 loop is CASSQDLYPGNEQFF. In nucleotides, the CDR3 is TGTGCCAGCAGCCAAGATTTATATCCCGGGAATGAGCAGTTCTTC. The whole variable domain, remainder taken from reference TRBV14 and TRBJ2-1, is EAGVTQFPSHSVIEKGQTVTLRCDPISGHDNLYWYRRVMGKEIKFLLHFVKESKQDESGMPNNRFLAERTGGTYSTLKVQPAELEDSGVYFCASSQDLYPGNEQFFGPGTRLTVL.

The V gene is TRBV29-1, the J gene TRBJ2-1, with TRBD2 as a possible D gene (6 bases). CDR3 length: 13 residues. CDR1 SQVTM and CDR2 ANQGSEA come from the germline V gene. V was cut by 7 bases and J by 6 bases, with 16 bases left in between. CDR3 coding DNA: TGCAGCGCTACTTCGACTAGTGGCAATGAGCAGTTCTTC. As protein: CSATSTSGNEQFF.

J is TRBJ1-2 and V is TRBV4-1, with TRBD1 identical over 7 bases. The CDR3 sequence is 13 residues long. Trimming at V came to 4 bases and at J to 6 bases, leaving 5 bases not matched to a gene. Germline values: CDR1 MGHRA, CDR2 YSYEKL. The CDR3 DNA reads TGCGCCAGCAGCCTGACAGGGATAGATGGCTACACCTTC. Translation: CASSLTGIDGYTF.

The chain has TRBV6-5 and TRBJ1-1; 8 nucleotides line up with TRBD1. The CDR3 runs to 14 residues. V shed 6 bases and J 3 bases; nucleotides not matched to a gene: 6. From germline, CDR1 is MNHEY and CDR2 SVGAGI. The CDR3 nucleotides read TGTGCCAGCAGGCGACACAGGGGGGACACTGAAGCTTTCTTT. Translation gives CASRRHRGDTEAFF.

The chain recombines TRBV19 with TRBJ2-3; TRBD1 aligns across 8 bases. The CDR3 contains 14 residues. CDR1 is LNHDA and CDR2 is SQIVND in the germline V gene (reference sequence). Unmatched junction bases numbered 6, after V lost 6 bases and J lost 4 bases. This CDR3 is CASSLGTGADTQYF. The CDR3, as DNA: TGTGCCAGTAGCCTTGGGACAGGAGCAGATACGCAGTATTTT.

The J gene is TRBJ2-7, the V gene TRBV18, with D uncertain. V dropped 5 bases and J dropped 1 base, with 15 bases sitting between them. CDR3 length: 15 amino acids. Per germline, CDR1 KGHSH and CDR2 LQKENI. CDR3 loop: CASSSSATESYEQYF. CDR3 bases: TGTGCCAGCTCATCCAGCGCAACCGAATCCTACGAGCAGTACTTC.

This chain joins TRBV5-1 and TRBJ2-7, with a possible D match to TRBD2 (5 bases). Between the trimmed V and J ends, which lost 0 bases and 2 bases, there was a span of 6 bases. This CDR3 is 13 amino acids long. Germline V gives CDR1 SGHRS, CDR2 YFSETQ. DNA for the CDR3: TGCGCCAGCAGCTTGGACGGGACCTACGAGCAGTACTTC. It encodes CASSLDGTYEQYF.

The chain joins TRBV7-6 to TRBJ1-2; D may be TRBD1 (5 bases). This CDR3 region has 13 residues. Germline assignment: CDR1 SGHVS and CDR2 FNYEAQ. With 7 bases removed from V and 7 bases from J, the gap between germline ends came to 16 bases. The CDR3 reads CASTLSGGLGYTF. The DNA of the CDR3 is TGTGCCAGCACCCTAAGCGGGGGACTTGGCTACACCTTC. The full variable domain, with the rest looked up from reference TRBV7-6 and TRBJ1-2, is GAGVSQSPRYKVTKRGQDVALRCDPISGHVSLYWYRQALGQGPEFLTYFNYEAQQDKSGLPNDRFSAERPEGSISTLTIQRTEQRDSAMYRCASTLSGGLGYTFGSGTRLTVV.

V gene TRBV15 combines with J gene TRBJ2-3, with TRBD2 identical over 7 bases. This CDR3 region has 13 residues. CDR1 and CDR2 from the germline V gene are LNHNV and YYDKDF (reference sequence). The ends lost 2 bases at V and 4 bases at J; junction bases unmatched: 0. Here the CDR3 DNA reads TGTGCCACCAGCAGACTAGCGGCAGATACGCAGTATTTT. Its protein product is CATSRLAADTQYF.